This T cell receptor beta chain came from a study of T cells after somatic rescue of genetic block. CDR1 and CDR2 from the germline V gene are GTSNPN and SVGIG (reference sequence). Trimming left V 4 bases short and J 2 bases short, with 17 bases between. This CDR3 spans 15 amino acids. The repertoire was sequenced with immunoSEQ multiplex PCR; TCRdb's copy has only in-frame clones and lacks some. The sample consists of about 88,000 clones, 70% to 90% of them appearing once. Sample: peripheral blood mononuclear cells (PBMCs). The chain has TRBV30 and TRBJ2-5; tentatively, D is TRBD1 or TRBD2 (6 bases each). The receptor's source is a woman aged 18-29 years. Written as DNA, the CDR3 is TGTGCCTGGAAATGGGGGGCGCTCCAGCAAGAGACCCAGTACTTC. This translates into CAWKWGALQQETQYF.